This T cell receptor beta chain was retrieved from a study of metastatic and nonmetastatic thyroid tumors. Trimming took 0 bases from V and 1 from J, leaving 13 bases between them. Germline V CDR1 and CDR2: LGHNA, YSLEER. The CDR3 is 18 residues long. Before thyroid surgery, none of the patients had received any treatment. TCRdb reprocessed the PCR reads via MiXCR. Among 36,000 or so clones listed, about 32% were seen once. This clone was picked up one time. The specimen was tumor tissue. The rearrangement links TRBV4-3 to TRBJ2-6; possible D gene TRBD1, 6 bases. This clonotype originated in a female donor with papillary thyroid cancer or a benign thyroid nodule (not recorded which). Some clones in this sample may be carry-over from other donors' samples. CDR3 sequence reads: CASSQDPEGVSGANVLTF. The DNA for the CDR3 is TGCGCCAGCAGCCAAGATCCTGAGGGGGTTTCTGGGGCCAACGTCCTGACTTTC.